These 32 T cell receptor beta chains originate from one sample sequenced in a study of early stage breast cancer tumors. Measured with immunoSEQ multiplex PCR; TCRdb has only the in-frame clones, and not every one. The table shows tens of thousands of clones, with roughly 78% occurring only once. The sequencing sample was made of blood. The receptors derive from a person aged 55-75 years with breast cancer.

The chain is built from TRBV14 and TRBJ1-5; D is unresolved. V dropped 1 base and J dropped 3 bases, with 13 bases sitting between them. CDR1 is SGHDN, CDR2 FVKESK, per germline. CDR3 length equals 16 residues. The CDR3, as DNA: TGTGCCAGCAGCCAAGTTTTTGCGGGTCTCAATCAGCCCCAGCATTTT. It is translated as CASSQVFAGLNQPQHF.

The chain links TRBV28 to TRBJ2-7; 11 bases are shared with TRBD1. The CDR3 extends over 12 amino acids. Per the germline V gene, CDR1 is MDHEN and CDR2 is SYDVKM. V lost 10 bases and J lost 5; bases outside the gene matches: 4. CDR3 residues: CAISGQGDEQYF. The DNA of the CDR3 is TGTGCCATCTCGGGACAGGGGGACGAGCAGTACTTC.

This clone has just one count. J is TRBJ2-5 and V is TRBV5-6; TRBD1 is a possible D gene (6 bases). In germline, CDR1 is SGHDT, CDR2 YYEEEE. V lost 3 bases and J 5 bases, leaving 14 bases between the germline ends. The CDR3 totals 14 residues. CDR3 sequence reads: CASSSTGYRETQYF. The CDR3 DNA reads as TGTGCCAGCAGCTCCACAGGGTATCGGGAGACCCAGTACTTC.

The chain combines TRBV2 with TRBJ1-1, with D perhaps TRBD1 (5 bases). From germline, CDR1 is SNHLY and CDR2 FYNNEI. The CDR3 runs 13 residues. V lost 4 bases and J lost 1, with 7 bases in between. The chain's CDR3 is CASSVGQNTEAFF. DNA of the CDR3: TGTGCCAGCAGTGTGGGGCAGAACACTGAAGCTTTCTTT.

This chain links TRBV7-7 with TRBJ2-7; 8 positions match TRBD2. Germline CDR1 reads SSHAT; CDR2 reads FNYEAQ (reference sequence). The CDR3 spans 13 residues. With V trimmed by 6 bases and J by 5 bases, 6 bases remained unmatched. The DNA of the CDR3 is TGTGCCAGCAGTCCCCGGGAGGGCGACGAGCAGTACTTC. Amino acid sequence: CASSPREGDEQYF. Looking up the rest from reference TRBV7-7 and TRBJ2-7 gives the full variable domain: GAGVSQSPRYKVTKRGQDVTLRCDPISSHATLYWYQQALGQGPEFLTYFNYEAQPDKSGLPSDRFSAERPEGSISTLTIQRTEQRDSAMYRCASSPREGDEQYFGPGTRLTVT.

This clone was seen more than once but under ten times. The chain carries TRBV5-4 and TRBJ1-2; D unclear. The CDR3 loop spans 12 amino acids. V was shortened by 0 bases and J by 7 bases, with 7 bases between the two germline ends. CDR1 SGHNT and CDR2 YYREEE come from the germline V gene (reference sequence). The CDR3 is CASSLASGGYTF. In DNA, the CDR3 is TGTGCCAGCAGCTTGGCTAGTGGTGGCTACACCTTC.

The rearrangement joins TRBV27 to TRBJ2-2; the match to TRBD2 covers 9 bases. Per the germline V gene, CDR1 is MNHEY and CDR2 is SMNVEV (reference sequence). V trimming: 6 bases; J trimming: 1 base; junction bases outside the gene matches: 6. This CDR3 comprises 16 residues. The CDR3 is CASSLRLAVNTGELFF. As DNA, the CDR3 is TGTGCCAGCAGCCTGCGACTAGCGGTGAACACCGGGGAGCTGTTTTTT.

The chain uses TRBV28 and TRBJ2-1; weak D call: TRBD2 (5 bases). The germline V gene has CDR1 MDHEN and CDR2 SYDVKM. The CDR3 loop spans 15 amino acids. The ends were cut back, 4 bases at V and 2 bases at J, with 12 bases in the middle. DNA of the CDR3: TGTGCCAGCAGTTCCCCGAAGACTACCTACAATGAGCAGTTCTTC. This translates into CASSSPKTTYNEQFF.

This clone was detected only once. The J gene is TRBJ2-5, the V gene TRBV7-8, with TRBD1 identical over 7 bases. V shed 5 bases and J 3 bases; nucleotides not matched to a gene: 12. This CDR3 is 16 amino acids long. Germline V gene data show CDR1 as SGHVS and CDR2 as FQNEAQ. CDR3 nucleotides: TGTGCCAGCAGCCACTCCCGGACAGGAGCGAAAGAGACCCAGTACTTC. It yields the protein CASSHSRTGAKETQYF. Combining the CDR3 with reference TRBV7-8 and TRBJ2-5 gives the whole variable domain GAGVSQSPRYKVAKRGQDVALRCDPISGHVSLFWYQQALGQGPEFLTYFQNEAQLDKSGLPSDRFFAERPEGSVSTLKIQRTQQEDSAVYLCASSHSRTGAKETQYFGPGTRLLVL.

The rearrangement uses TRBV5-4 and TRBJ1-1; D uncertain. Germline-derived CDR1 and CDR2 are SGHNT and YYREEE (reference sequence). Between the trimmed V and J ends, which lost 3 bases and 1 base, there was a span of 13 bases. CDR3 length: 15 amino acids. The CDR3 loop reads CASSSPEGWNTEAFF. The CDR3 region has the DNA TGTGCCAGCAGCTCCCCCGAGGGTTGGAACACTGAAGCTTTCTTT.

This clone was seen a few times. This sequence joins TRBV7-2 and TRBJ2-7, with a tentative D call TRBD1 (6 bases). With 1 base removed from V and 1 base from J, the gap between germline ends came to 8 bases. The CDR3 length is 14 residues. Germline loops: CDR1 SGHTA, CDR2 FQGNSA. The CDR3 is CASSLVQGSYEQYF. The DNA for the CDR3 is TGTGCCAGCAGCTTAGTACAGGGTTCCTACGAGCAGTACTTC. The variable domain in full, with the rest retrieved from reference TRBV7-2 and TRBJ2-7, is GAGVSQSPSNKVTEKGKDVELRCDPISGHTALYWYRQSLGQGLEFLIYFQGNSAPDKSGLPSDRFSAERTGGSVSTLTIQRTQQEDSAVYLCASSLVQGSYEQYFGPGTRLTVT.

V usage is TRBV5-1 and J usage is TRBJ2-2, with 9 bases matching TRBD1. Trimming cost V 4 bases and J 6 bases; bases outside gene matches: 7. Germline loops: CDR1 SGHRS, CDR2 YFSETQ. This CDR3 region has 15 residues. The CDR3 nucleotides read TGCGCCAGCAGCACCGGGACAGGGAGGGCCGGGGAGCTGTTTTTT. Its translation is CASSTGTGRAGELFF. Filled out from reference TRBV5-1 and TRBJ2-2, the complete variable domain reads KAGVTQTPRYLIKTRGQQVTLSCSPISGHRSVSWYQQTPGQGLQFLFEYFSETQRNKGNFPGRFSGRQFSNSRSEMNVSTLELGDSALYLCASSTGTGRAGELFFGEGSRLTVL.

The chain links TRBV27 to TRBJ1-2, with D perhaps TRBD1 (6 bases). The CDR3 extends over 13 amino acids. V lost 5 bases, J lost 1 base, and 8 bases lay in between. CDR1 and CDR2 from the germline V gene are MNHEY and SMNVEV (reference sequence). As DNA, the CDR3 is TGTGCCAGCAGTAGACAGGATAACTATGGCTACACCTTC. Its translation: CASSRQDNYGYTF.

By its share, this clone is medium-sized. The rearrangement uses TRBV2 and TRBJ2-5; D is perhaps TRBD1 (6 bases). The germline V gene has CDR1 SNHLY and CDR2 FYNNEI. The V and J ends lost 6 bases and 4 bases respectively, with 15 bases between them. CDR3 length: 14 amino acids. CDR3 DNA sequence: TGTGCCAGCAGCGCGACCGGGACAATAGAGACCCAGTACTTC. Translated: CASSATGTIETQYF. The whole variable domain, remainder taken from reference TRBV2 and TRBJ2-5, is EPEVTQTPSHQVTQMGQEVILRCVPISNHLYFYWYRQILGQKVEFLVSFYNNEISEKSEIFDDQFSVERPDGSNFTLKIRSTKLEDSAMYFCASSATGTIETQYFGPGTRLLVL.

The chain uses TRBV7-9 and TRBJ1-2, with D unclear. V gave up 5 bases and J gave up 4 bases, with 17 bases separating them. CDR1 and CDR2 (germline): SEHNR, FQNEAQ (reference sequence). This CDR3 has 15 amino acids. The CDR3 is CASSRGATSSYGYTF. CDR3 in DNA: TGTGCCAGCAGCCGAGGCGCTACTTCTAGCTATGGCTACACCTTC.

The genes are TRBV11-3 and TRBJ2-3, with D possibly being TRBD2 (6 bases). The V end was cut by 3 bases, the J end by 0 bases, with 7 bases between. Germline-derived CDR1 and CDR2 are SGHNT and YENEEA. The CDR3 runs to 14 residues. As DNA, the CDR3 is TGTGCCAGCAGCTTCCTAGCGAGCACAGATACGCAGTATTTT. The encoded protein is CASSFLASTDTQYF. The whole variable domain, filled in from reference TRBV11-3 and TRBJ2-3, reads EAGVVQSPRYKIIEKKQPVAFWCNPISGHNTLYWYLQNLGQGPELLIRYENEEAVDDSQLPKDRFSAERLKGVDSTLKIQPAELGDSAVYLCASSFLASTDTQYFGPGTRLTVL.

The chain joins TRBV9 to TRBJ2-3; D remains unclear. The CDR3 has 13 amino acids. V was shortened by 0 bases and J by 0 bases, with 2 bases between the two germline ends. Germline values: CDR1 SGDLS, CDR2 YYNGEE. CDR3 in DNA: TGTGCCAGCAGCGTAGCTAGCACAGATACGCAGTATTTT. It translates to CASSVASTDTQYF.

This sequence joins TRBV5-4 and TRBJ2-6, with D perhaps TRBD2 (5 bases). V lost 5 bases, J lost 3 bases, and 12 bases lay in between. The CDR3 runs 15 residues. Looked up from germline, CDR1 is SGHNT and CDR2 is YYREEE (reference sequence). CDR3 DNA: TGTGCCAGCAGAACTGAGGGTTTTGGGGCCAACGTCCTGACTTTC. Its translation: CASRTEGFGANVLTF. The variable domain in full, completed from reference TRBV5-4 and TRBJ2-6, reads ETGVTQSPTHLIKTRGQQVTLRCSSQSGHNTVSWYQQALGQGPQFIFQYYREEENGRGNFPPRFSGLQFPNYSSELNVNALELDDSALYLCASRTEGFGANVLTFGAGSRLTVL.

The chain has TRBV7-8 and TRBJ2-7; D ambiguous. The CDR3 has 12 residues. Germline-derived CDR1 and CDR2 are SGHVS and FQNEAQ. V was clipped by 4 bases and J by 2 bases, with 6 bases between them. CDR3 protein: CASSSLPYEQYF. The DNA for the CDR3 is TGTGCCAGCAGCTCCCTCCCCTACGAGCAGTACTTC.

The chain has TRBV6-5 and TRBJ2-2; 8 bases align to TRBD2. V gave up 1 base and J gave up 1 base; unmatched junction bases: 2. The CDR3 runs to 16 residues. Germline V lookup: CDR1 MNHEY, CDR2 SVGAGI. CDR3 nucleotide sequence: TGTGCCAGCAGTTACTGGACTAGCAGGAACACCGGGGAGCTGTTTTTT. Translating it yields CASSYWTSRNTGELFF.

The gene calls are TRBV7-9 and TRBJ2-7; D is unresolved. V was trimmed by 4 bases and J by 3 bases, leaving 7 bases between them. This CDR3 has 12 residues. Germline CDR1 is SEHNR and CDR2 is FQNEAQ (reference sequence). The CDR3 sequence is CASSSSLYEQYF. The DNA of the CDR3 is TGTGCCAGCAGCTCGTCCCTCTACGAGCAGTACTTC.

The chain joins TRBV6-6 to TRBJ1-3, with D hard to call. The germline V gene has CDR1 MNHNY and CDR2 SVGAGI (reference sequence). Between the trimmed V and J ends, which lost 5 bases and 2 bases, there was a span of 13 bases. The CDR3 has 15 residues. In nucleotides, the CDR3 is TGTGCCAGCAGTCCGACTCCCTTGACTGGAAACACCATATATTTT. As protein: CASSPTPLTGNTIYF.

This CDR3 reads CATSRVSREVYGYTF. CDR3 DNA: TGTGCCACCAGCAGAGTCTCCAGGGAGGTCTATGGCTACACCTTC. This chain links TRBV15 with TRBJ1-2; possible D gene TRBD1, 5 bases. Germline V gene sequence: CDR1 LNHNV, CDR2 YYDKDF (reference sequence). With 1 base removed from V and 4 bases from J, the gap between germline ends came to 13 bases. The length of the CDR3 is 15 residues. The variable domain in full, with the rest retrieved from reference TRBV15 and TRBJ1-2, is DAMVIQNPRYQVTQFGKPVTLSCSQTLNHNVMYWYQQKSSQAPKLLFHYYDKDFNNEADTPDNFQSRRPNTSFCFLDIRSPGLGDTAMYLCATSRVSREVYGYTFGSGTRLTVV.

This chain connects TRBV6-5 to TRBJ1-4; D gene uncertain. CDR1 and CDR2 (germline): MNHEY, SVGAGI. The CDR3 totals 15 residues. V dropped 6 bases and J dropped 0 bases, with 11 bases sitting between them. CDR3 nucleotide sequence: TGTGCCAGCAGCTCGACTGGTGCAACTAATGAAAAACTGTTTTTT. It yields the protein CASSSTGATNEKLFF.

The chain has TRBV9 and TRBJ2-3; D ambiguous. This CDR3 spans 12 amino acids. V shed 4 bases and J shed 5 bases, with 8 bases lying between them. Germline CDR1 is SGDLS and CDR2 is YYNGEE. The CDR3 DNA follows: TGTGCCAGCAGCCCTAACCGAGATACGCAGTATTTT. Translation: CASSPNRDTQYF. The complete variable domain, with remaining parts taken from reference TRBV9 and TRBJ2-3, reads DSGVTQTPKHLITATGQRVTLRCSPRSGDLSVYWYQQSLDQGLQFLIQYYNGEERAKGNILERFSAQQFPDLHSELNLSSLELGDSALYFCASSPNRDTQYFGPGTRLTVL.

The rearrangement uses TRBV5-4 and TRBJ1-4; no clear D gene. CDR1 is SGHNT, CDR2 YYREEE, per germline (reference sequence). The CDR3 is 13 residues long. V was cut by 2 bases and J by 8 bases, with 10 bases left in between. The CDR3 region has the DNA TGTGCCAGCAGCTTACAGAATGAAGAAAAACTGTTTTTT. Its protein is CASSLQNEEKLFF.

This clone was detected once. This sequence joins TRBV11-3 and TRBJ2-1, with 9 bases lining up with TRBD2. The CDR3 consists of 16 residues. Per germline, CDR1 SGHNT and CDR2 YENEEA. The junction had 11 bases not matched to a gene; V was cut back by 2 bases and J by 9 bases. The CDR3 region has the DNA TGTGCCAGCAGCTTATTAATTAGCGGGAGAGGTAGTGAGCAGTTCTTC. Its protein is CASSLLISGRGSEQFF.

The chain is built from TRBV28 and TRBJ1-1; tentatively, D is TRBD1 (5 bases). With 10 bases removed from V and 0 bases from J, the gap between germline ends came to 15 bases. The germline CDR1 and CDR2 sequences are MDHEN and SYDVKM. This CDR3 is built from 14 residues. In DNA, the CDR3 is TGTGCCACCCAGGGTGGTAGGGTGAACACTGAAGCTTTCTTT. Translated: CATQGGRVNTEAFF.

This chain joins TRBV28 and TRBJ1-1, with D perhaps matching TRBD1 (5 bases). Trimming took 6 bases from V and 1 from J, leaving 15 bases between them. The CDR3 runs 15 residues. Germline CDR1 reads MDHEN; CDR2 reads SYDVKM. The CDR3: CASSHGGGGNTEAFF. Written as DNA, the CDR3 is TGTGCCAGCAGCCACGGTGGGGGGGGGAACACTGAAGCTTTCTTT.

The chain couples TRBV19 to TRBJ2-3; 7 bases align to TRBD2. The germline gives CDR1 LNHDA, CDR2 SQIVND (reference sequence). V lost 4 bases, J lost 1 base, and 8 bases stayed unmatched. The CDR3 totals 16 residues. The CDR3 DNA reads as TGTGCCAGTAGTAGGGGCATGGGAGGGGGCACAGATACGCAGTATTTT. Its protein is CASSRGMGGGTDTQYF. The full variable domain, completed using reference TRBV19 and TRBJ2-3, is DGGITQSPKYLFRKEGQNVTLSCEQNLNHDAMYWYRQDPGQGLRLIYYSQIVNDFQKGDIAEGYSVSREKKESFPLTVTSAQKNPTAFYLCASSRGMGGGTDTQYFGPGTRLTVL.

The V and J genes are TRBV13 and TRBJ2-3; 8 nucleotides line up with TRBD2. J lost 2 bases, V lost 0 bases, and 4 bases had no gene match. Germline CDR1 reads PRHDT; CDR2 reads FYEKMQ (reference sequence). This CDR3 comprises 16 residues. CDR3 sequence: CASSLGGRGSTDTQYF. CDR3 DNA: TGTGCCAGCAGCTTAGGCGGGAGGGGGTCCACAGATACGCAGTATTTT.

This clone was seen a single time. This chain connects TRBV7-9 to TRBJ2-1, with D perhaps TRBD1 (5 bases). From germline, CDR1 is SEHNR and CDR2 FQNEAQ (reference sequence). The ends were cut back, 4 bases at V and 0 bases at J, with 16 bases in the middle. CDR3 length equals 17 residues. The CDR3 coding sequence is TGTGCCAGCAGCTCCCCCCGGCAGGGCAGCTCCTACAATGAGCAGTTCTTC. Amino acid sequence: CASSSPRQGSSYNEQFF.